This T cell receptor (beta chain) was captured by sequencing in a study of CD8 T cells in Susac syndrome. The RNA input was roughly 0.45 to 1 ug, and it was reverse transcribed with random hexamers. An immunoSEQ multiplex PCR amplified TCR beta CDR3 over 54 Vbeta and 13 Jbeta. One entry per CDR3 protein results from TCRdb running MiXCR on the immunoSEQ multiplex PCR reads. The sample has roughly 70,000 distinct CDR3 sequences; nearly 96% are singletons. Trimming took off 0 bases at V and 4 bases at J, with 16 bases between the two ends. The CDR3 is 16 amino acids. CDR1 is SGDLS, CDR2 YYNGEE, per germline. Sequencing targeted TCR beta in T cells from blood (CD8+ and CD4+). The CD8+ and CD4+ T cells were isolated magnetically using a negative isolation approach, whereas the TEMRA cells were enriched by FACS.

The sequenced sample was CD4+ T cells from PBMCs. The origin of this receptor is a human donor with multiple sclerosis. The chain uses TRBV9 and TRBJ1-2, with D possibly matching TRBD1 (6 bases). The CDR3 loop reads CASSVGVRGESYGYTF. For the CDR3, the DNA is TGTGCCAGCAGCGTAGGGGTCAGGGGAGAGTCCTATGGCTACACCTTC.